This T cell receptor beta chain was identified in a study of cytomegalovirus exposure and HLA in healthy donors. PCR amplification relied on 60 Vbeta primers (plus 13 Jbeta primers). Assay used: immunoSEQ multiplex PCR; TCRdb lists only in-frame clones, some missing. The repertoire holds approximately 180,000 clones, with about four fifths as singletons. Material: PBMCs. This TCR was recovered from a girl aged 10 to 17 in good health and CMV-seropositive.

Written as DNA, the CDR3 is TGTGCCGTGCTTCGGGGGGACAATGAGCAGTTCTTC. Its protein is CAVLRGDNEQFF. V usage is TRBV27 and J usage is TRBJ2-1; TRBD2 matches at 7 bases. The CDR3 length is 12 residues. The trim removed 11 bases at V and 5 bases at J, leaving 6 bases unmatched. Germline values: CDR1 MNHEY, CDR2 SMNVEV (reference sequence).